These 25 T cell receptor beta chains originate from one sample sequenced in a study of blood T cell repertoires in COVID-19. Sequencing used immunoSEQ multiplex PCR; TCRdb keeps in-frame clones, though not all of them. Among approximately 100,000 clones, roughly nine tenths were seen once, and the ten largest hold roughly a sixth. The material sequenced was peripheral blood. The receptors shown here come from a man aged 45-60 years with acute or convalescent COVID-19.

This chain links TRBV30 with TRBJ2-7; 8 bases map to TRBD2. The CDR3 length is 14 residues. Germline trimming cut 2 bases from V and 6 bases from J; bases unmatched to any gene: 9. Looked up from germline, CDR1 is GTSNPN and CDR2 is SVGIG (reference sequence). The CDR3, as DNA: TGTGCCTGGAGTCCAGGGACTAGGAAACGCGAGCAGTACTTC. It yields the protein CAWSPGTRKREQYF.

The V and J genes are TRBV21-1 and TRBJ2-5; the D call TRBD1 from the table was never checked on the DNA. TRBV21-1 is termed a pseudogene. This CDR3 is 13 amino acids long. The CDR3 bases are TGTGCCCCCCGGGACAGGGGAGAGGAGACCCAGTACTTC. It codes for CAPRDRGEETQYF.

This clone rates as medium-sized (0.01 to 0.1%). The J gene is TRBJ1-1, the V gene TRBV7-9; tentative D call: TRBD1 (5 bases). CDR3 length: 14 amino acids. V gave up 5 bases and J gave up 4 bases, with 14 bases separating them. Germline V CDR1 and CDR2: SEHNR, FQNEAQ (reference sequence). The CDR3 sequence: CASSPFTGGTEAFF. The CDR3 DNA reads TGTGCCAGCAGCCCCTTCACGGGGGGCACTGAAGCTTTCTTT.

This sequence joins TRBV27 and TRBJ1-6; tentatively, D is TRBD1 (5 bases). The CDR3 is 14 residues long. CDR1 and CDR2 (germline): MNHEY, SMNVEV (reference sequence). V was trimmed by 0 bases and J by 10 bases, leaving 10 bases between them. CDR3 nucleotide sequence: TGTGCCAGCAGTTTATCGATGGGGGGATCACCCCTCCACTTT. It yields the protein CASSLSMGGSPLHF.

The CDR3 reads CASKSRGHLMAGYTF. The CDR3 DNA reads as TGTGCCAGTAAGAGCAGGGGGCACCTCATGGCTGGCTACACCTTC. The chain recombines TRBV19 with TRBJ1-2, with 8 nucleotides matching TRBD1. V dropped 7 bases and J dropped 7; count of bases not matched to a gene: 14. The CDR3 loop spans 15 amino acids. Germline loops: CDR1 LNHDA, CDR2 SQIVND (reference sequence).

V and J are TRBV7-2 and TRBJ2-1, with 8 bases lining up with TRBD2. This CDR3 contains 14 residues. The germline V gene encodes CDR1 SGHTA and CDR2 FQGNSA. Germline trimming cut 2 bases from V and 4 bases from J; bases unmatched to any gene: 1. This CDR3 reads CASSLSGGYNEQFF. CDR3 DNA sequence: TGTGCCAGCAGCTTAAGCGGGGGTTACAATGAGCAGTTCTTC.

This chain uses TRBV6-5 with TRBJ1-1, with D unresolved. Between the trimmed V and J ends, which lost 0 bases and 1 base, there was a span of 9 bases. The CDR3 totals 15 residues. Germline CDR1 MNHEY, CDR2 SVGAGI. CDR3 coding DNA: TGTGCCAGCAGTTACTCGACCAGGCGGAACACTGAAGCTTTCTTT. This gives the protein CASSYSTRRNTEAFF.

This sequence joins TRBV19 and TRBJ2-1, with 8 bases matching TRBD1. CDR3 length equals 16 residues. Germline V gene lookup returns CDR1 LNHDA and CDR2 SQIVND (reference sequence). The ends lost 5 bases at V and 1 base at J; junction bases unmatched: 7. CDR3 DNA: TGTGCCAGTAGTTTACGGACAGGGTCATCCTACAATGAGCAGTTCTTC. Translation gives CASSLRTGSSYNEQFF.

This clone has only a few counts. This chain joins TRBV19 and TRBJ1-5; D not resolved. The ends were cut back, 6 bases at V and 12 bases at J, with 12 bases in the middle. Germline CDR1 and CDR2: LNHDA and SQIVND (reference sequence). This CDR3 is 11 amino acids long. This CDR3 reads CASRGHLVQHF. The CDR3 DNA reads TGTGCCAGTAGGGGTCACCTAGTCCAGCATTTT.

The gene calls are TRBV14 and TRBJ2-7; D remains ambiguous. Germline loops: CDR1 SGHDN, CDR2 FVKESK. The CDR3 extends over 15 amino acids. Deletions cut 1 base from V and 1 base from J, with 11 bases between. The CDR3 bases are TGTGCCAGCAGCCAAGTCCCCGTTTCTTCCTACGAGCAGTACTTC. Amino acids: CASSQVPVSSYEQYF.

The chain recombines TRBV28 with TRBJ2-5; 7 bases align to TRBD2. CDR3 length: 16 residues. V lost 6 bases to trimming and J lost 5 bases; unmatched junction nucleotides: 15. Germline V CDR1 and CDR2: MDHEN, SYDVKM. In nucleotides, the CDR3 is TGTGCCAGCAGCAAGTTGGGGGGAGGGGCTGGGGAGACCCAGTACTTC. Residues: CASSKLGGGAGETQYF.

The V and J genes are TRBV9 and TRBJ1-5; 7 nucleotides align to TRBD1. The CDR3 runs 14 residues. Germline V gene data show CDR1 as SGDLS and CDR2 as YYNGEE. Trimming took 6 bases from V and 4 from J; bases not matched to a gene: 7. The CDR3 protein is CASNAGGRNQPQHF. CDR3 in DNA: TGTGCCAGCAACGCAGGGGGAAGGAATCAGCCCCAGCATTTT.

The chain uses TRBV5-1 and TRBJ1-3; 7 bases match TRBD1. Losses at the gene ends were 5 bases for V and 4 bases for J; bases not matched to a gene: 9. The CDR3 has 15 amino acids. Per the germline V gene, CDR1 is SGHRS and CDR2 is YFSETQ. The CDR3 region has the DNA TGCGCCAGCAGTCGGAAAACAGGGGAAGGAAACACCATATATTTT. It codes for CASSRKTGEGNTIYF.

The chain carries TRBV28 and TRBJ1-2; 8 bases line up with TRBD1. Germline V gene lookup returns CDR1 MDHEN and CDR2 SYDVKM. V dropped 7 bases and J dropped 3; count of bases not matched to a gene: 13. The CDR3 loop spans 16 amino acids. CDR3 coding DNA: TGTGCCAGCAACGACCAAAGGACAGGGTATTACTATGGCTACACCTTC. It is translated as CASNDQRTGYYYGYTF.

CDR3 residues: CASSLVGTKGDTQYF. The CDR3 nucleotides read TGCGCCAGCAGCTTGGTGGGGACTAAAGGGGATACGCAGTATTTT. The V and J genes are TRBV5-1 and TRBJ2-3; TRBD2 matches 7 bases. Germline assignment: CDR1 SGHRS and CDR2 YFSETQ. CDR3 length: 15 amino acids. Trimming at V came to 0 bases and at J to 6 bases, leaving 7 bases not matched to a gene. The full variable domain, its missing parts supplied by reference TRBV5-1 and TRBJ2-3, is KAGVTQTPRYLIKTRGQQVTLSCSPISGHRSVSWYQQTPGQGLQFLFEYFSETQRNKGNFPGRFSGRQFSNSRSEMNVSTLELGDSALYLCASSLVGTKGDTQYFGPGTRLTVL.

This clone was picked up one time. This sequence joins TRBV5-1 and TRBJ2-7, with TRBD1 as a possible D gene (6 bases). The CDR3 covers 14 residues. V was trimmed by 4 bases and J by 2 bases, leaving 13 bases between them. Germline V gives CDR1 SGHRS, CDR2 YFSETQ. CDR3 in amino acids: CASSPSAGAYEQYF. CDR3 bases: TGCGCCAGCAGCCCTAGTGCAGGGGCCTACGAGCAGTACTTC. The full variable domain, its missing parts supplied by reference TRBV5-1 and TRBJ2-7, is KAGVTQTPRYLIKTRGQQVTLSCSPISGHRSVSWYQQTPGQGLQFLFEYFSETQRNKGNFPGRFSGRQFSNSRSEMNVSTLELGDSALYLCASSPSAGAYEQYFGPGTRLTVT.

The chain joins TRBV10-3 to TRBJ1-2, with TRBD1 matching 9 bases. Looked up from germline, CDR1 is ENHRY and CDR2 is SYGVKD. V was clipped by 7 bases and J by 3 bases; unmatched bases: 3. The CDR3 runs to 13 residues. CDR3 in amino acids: CAITRQGDYGYTF. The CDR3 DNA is TGTGCCATCACCCGACAGGGGGACTATGGCTACACCTTC.

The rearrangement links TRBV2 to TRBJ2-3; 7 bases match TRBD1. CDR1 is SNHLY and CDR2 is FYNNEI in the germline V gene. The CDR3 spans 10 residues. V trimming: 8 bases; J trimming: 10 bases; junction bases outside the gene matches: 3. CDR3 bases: TGTGCCAGCTTAGGGGGCGCGCAGTATTTT. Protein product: CASLGGAQYF. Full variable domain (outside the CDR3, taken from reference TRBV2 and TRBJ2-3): EPEVTQTPSHQVTQMGQEVILRCVPISNHLYFYWYRQILGQKVEFLVSFYNNEISEKSEIFDDQFSVERPDGSNFTLKIRSTKLEDSAMYFCASLGGAQYFGPGTRLTVL.

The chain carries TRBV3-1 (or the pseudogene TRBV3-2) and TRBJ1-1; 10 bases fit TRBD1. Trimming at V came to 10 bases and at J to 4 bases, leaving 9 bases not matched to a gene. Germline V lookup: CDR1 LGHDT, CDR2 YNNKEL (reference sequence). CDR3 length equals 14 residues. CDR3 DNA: TGTGCCACCTCCCGAGGGACAGGGGTCACTGAAGCTTTCTTT. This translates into CATSRGTGVTEAFF.

Here the CDR3 reads CASSRGQVVYGYTF. The CDR3 DNA reads as TGTGCCAGCAGCCGGGGACAGGTAGTATATGGCTACACCTTC. V and J are TRBV7-9 and TRBJ1-2, with 8 bases that match TRBD1. The V gene end was trimmed by 5 bases and the J gene end by 5 bases; junction bases not matched to a gene: 7. Per germline, CDR1 SEHNR and CDR2 FQNEAQ (reference sequence). The CDR3 consists of 14 residues. The full variable domain, rest sourced from reference TRBV7-9 and TRBJ1-2, is DTGVSQNPRHKITKRGQNVTFRCDPISEHNRLYWYRQTLGQGPEFLTYFQNEAQLEKSRLLSDRFSAERPKGSFSTLEIQRTEQGDSAMYLCASSRGQVVYGYTFGSGTRLTVV.

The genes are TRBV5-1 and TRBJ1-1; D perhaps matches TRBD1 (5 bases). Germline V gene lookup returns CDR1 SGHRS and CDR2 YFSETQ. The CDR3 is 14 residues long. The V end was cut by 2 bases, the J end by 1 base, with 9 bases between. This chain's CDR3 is CASSLAGWNTEAFF. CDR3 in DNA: TGCGCCAGCAGCTTAGCAGGGTGGAACACTGAAGCTTTCTTT.

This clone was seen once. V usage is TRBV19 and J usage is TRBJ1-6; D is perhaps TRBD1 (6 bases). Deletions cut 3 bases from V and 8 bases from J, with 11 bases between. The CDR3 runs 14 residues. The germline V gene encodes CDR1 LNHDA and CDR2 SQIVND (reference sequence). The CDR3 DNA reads TGTGCCAGTAGTATTCGGGCAGGGGATTCACCCCTCCACTTT. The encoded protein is CASSIRAGDSPLHF.

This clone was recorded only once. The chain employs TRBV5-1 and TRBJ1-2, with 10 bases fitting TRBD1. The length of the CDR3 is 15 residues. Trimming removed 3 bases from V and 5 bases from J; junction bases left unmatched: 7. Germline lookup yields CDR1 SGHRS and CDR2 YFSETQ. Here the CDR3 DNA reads TGCGCCAGCAGCTCTATTCCGGGACAGGGGTATGGCTACACCTTC. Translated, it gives CASSSIPGQGYGYTF.

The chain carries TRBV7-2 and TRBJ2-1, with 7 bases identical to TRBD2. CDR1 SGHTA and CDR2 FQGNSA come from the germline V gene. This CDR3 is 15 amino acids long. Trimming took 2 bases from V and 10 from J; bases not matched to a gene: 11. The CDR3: CASSLNPASGGEQFF. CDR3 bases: TGTGCCAGCAGCTTAAATCCGGCTAGCGGCGGAGAGCAGTTCTTC.

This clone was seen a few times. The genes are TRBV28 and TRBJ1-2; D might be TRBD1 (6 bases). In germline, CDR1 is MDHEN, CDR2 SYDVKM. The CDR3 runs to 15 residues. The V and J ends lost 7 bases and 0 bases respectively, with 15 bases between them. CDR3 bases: TGTGCCAGCACCGACGGGACACCTGCTAACTATGGCTACACCTTC. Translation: CASTDGTPANYGYTF.